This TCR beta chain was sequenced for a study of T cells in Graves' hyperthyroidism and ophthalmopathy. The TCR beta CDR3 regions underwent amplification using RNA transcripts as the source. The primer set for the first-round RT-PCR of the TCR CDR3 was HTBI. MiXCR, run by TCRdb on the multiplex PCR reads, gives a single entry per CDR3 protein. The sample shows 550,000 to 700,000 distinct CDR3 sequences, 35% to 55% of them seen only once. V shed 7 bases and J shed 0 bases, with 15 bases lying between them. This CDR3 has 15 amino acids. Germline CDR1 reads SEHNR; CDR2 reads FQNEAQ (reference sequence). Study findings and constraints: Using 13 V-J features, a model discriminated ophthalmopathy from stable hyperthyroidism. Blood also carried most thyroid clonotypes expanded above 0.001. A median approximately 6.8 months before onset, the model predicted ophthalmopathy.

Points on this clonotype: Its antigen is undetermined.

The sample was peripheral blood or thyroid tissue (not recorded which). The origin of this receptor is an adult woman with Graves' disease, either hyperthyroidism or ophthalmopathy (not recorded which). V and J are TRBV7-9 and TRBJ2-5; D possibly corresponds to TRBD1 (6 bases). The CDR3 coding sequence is TGTGCCAGCACCTCCAACAGGGTTCACCAAGAGACCCAGTACTTC. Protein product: CASTSNRVHQETQYF.